This entry lists 11 T cell receptor beta chains sequenced from one sample in a study of blood T cell repertoires in COVID-19. Profiled with immunoSEQ multiplex PCR; TCRdb holds only in-frame clones, not every one. This sample has 150,000 or so clones, with around 83% found just once. The sequenced sample was peripheral blood. The receptor source for this set is a woman in her sixties or seventies with acute or convalescent COVID-19.

The rearrangement joins TRBV5-1 to TRBJ1-2; 7 bases are a match to TRBD1. CDR3 length: 14 amino acids. The V and J ends lost 4 bases and 1 base, in that order; junction bases with no gene match: 4. Germline CDR1 reads SGHRS; CDR2 reads YFSETQ. CDR3 DNA: TGCGCCAGCAGCGTGGACAGGCGTAACTATGGCTACACCTTC. It specifies CASSVDRRNYGYTF.

This chain connects TRBV6-5 to TRBJ1-1; D gene unclear. Germline V gene data show CDR1 as MNHEY and CDR2 as SVGAGI. The CDR3 sequence is 13 residues long. The V end lost 5 bases, the J end lost 1 base, and 8 bases lay between the germline ends. The chain's CDR3 is CASSLQANTEAFF. CDR3 in DNA: TGTGCCAGCAGTCTCCAGGCGAACACTGAAGCTTTCTTT.

This clone was seen many times. The chain combines TRBV30 with TRBJ1-1; weak D call: TRBD1 (6 bases). CDR3 length: 13 amino acids. CDR1 GTSNPN and CDR2 SVGIG come from the germline V gene (reference sequence). The germline V and J ends were trimmed by 7 bases and 3 bases, with 15 bases remaining between them. For the CDR3, the DNA is TGTGCCTTTGGTGGGGGCGAAGACACTGAAGCTTTCTTT. This translates into CAFGGGEDTEAFF. The full variable domain, rest sourced from reference TRBV30 and TRBJ1-1, is SQTIHQWPATLVQPVGSPLSLECTVEGTSNPNLYWYRQAAGRGLQLLFYSVGIGQISSEVPQNLSASRPQDRQFILSSKKLLLSDSGFYLCAFGGGEDTEAFFGQGTRLTVV.

This clone has just a few counts. This chain links TRBV27 with TRBJ1-2, with 9 bases lining up with TRBD1. The V and J ends lost 10 bases and 2 bases, in that order; junction bases with no gene match: 11. This CDR3 comprises 15 residues. In germline, CDR1 is MNHEY, CDR2 SMNVEV (reference sequence). CDR3 loop: CATAGTGTGNYGYTF. The CDR3 DNA reads as TGTGCCACCGCAGGAACCGGGACAGGGAACTATGGCTACACCTTC.

The chain couples TRBV3-1 (or the pseudogene TRBV3-2) to TRBJ2-7, with TRBD2 identical over 11 bases. The CDR3 runs to 16 residues. The junction had 7 bases not matched to a gene; V was cut back by 3 bases and J by 3 bases. Germline values: CDR1 LGHDT, CDR2 YNNKEL (reference sequence). The CDR3 spells CASSHQLGLAVYEQYF. The CDR3 DNA reads TGTGCCAGCAGCCACCAGCTGGGACTAGCGGTCTACGAGCAGTACTTC.

This sequence joins TRBV30 and TRBJ2-3; TRBD2 is a possible D gene (5 bases). CDR3 length: 15 residues. V lost 8 bases, J lost 3 bases, and 21 bases lay in between. CDR1 and CDR2 (germline): GTSNPN, SVGIG (reference sequence). The CDR3 DNA sequence: TGTGCCGGAACCGGGGTGCCTTCGGGAACAGATACGCAGTATTTT. It translates to CAGTGVPSGTDTQYF.

The chain uses TRBV5-1 and TRBJ1-4, with TRBD1 matching over 7 bases. J lost 8 bases, V lost 6 bases, and 16 bases had no gene match. Germline lookup yields CDR1 SGHRS and CDR2 YFSETQ. The CDR3 sequence is 16 residues long. The CDR3 spells CASKPTTGVGEEKLFF. CDR3 coding DNA: TGCGCCAGCAAACCTACAACAGGGGTGGGTGAAGAAAAACTGTTTTTT.

The chain uses TRBV20-1 and TRBJ1-5; D call uncertain. The V gene's germline CDR1 is DFQATT and CDR2 SNEGSKA (reference sequence). The CDR3 covers 13 residues. V lost 3 bases to trimming and J lost 6 bases, with 12 bases between them. The CDR3 bases are TGCAGTGCTAGTTTCGGGTTGGGTCAGCCCCAGCATTTT. Its protein product is CSASFGLGQPQHF.

The chain employs TRBV3-1 (or the pseudogene TRBV3-2) and TRBJ1-2; a possible D gene is TRBD1 (6 bases). Germline lookup yields CDR1 LGHDT and CDR2 YNNKEL (reference sequence). The CDR3 is 14 residues long. Trimming left V 1 base short and J 7 bases short, with 13 bases between. CDR3 amino acids: CASSQGPLGAGYTF. CDR3 DNA sequence: TGTGCCAGCAGCCAAGGGCCCTTGGGGGCTGGCTACACCTTC.

The gene calls are TRBV6-5 and TRBJ1-6; TRBD1 matches at 9 bases. The length of the CDR3 is 13 residues. Trimming took 6 bases from V and 13 from J; bases not matched to a gene: 7. Germline lookup yields CDR1 MNHEY and CDR2 SVGAGI. CDR3 sequence: CASRGQGYEPLHF. The CDR3 coding sequence is TGTGCCAGCAGAGGACAGGGGTACGAGCCCCTCCACTTT.

This clone was seen more than once but under ten times. The chain combines TRBV6-5 with TRBJ1-3; TRBD1 matches at 7 bases. This CDR3 comprises 14 residues. CDR1 is MNHEY and CDR2 is SVGAGI in the germline V gene. V lost 5 bases and J lost 9; bases outside the gene matches: 10. The chain's CDR3 is CASSKTGRRGTIYF. The CDR3 DNA reads TGTGCCAGCAGTAAGACAGGGCGTAGGGGCACCATATATTTT.